Listed below are T cell receptor beta chains from one sample, sequenced in a study of shared clonotypes between healthy human individuals. Clones were sequenced by immunoSEQ multiplex PCR, and TCRdb holds only the in-frame ones, with some missing. Among more than 2 million clones listed, 85% to 95% were seen once. Specimen: naive CD8+ T cells sorted from blood. These receptors all stem from a man younger than 35 in good health. Both conserved end residues are part of each CDR3. Fields, in order: J gene, V gene, D gene, clone size, CDR3 protein, CDR3 DNA. A D gene is named only where the DNA matches it firmly. Some rows have no size entry. The others give once, few or many, or a class for an expanded clone.

j_gene: TRBJ2-7
v_gene: TRBV4-3
d_gene: -
abundance: -
CDR3aa: CASSQDLQLLPHEQYF
CDR3nt: TGCGCCAGCAGCCAAGATCTCCAGCTCCTACCCCACGAGCAGTACTTC

j_gene: TRBJ1-4
v_gene: TRBV9
d_gene: TRBD1
abundance: -
CDR3aa: CASSVGTVEKLFF
CDR3nt: TGTGCCAGCAGCGTCGGGACAGTAGAAAAACTGTTTTTT

j_gene: TRBJ2-1
v_gene: TRBV5-6
d_gene: -
abundance: -
CDR3aa: CASSLAYEQFF
CDR3nt: TGTGCCAGCAGCTTAGCCTATGAGCAGTTCTTC

j_gene: TRBJ2-2
v_gene: TRBV7-2
d_gene: TRBD2
abundance: -
CDR3aa: CASSFDREVTGELFF
CDR3nt: TGTGCCAGCAGCTTTGACCGGGAGGTCACCGGGGAGCTGTTTTTT

j_gene: TRBJ1-2
v_gene: TRBV2
d_gene: -
abundance: -
CDR3aa: CASSVPLGPGYTF
CDR3nt: TGTGCCAGCAGTGTCCCCCTCGGGCCGGGCTACACCTTC

j_gene: TRBJ2-3
v_gene: TRBV10-2
d_gene: -
abundance: once
CDR3aa: CASGGSDTQYF
CDR3nt: TGCGCCAGCGGTGGTTCAGATACGCAGTATTTT

j_gene: TRBJ1-6
v_gene: TRBV7-6
d_gene: -
abundance: -
CDR3aa: CASSLGSDPTPLHF
CDR3nt: TGTGCCAGCAGCTTAGGGTCCGATCCTACACCCCTCCACTTT

j_gene: TRBJ2-1
v_gene: TRBV27
d_gene: -
abundance: -
CDR3aa: CASRVGEPNYNEQFF
CDR3nt: TGTGCCAGCAGAGTCGGTGAACCAAACTACAATGAGCAGTTCTTC

j_gene: TRBJ2-7
v_gene: TRBV9
d_gene: -
abundance: -
CDR3aa: CASSVALGGYEQYF
CDR3nt: TGTGCCAGCAGCGTAGCTCTTGGGGGGTACGAGCAGTACTTC

j_gene: TRBJ2-3
v_gene: TRBV7-9
d_gene: -
abundance: -
CDR3aa: CASSSPISGVGTDTQYF
CDR3nt: TGTGCCAGCAGCTCCCCGATTTCGGGGGTTGGTACAGATACGCAGTATTTT

j_gene: TRBJ1-5
v_gene: TRBV2
d_gene: -
abundance: -
CDR3aa: CASRVSGTPNSNQPQHF
CDR3nt: TGTGCCAGCAGGGTGTCCGGGACACCAAATAGCAATCAGCCCCAGCATTTT

j_gene: TRBJ1-2
v_gene: TRBV19
d_gene: -
abundance: -
CDR3aa: CASSGGYGYTF
CDR3nt: TGTGCCAGTAGCGGGGGCTATGGCTACACCTTC

j_gene: TRBJ1-1
v_gene: TRBV7-9
d_gene: TRBD1
abundance: -
CDR3aa: CASSYRQGAEAFF
CDR3nt: TGTGCCAGCAGCTATCGACAGGGTGCTGAAGCTTTCTTT

j_gene: TRBJ2-7
v_gene: TRBV4-2
d_gene: -
abundance: -
CDR3aa: CASSQVSGDHEQYF
CDR3nt: TGTGCCAGCAGCCAAGTCTCCGGGGACCACGAGCAGTACTTC

j_gene: TRBJ2-5
v_gene: TRBV7-9
d_gene: -
abundance: -
CDR3aa: CASSFTPETQYF
CDR3nt: TGTGCCAGCAGCTTCACCCCGGAGACCCAGTACTTC

j_gene: TRBJ1-1
v_gene: TRBV7-9
d_gene: -
abundance: -
CDR3aa: CASSLARGMNTEAFF
CDR3nt: TGTGCCAGCAGCTTAGCGCGGGGCATGAACACTGAAGCTTTCTTT

j_gene: TRBJ1-5
v_gene: TRBV18
d_gene: -
abundance: -
CDR3aa: CASSPRSGRESQPQHF
CDR3nt: TGTGCCAGCTCACCAAGGTCAGGGAGAGAGAGTCAGCCCCAGCATTTT

j_gene: TRBJ2-7
v_gene: TRBV7-9
d_gene: TRBD1
abundance: once
CDR3aa: CASSGQGSYEQYF
CDR3nt: TGTGCCAGCAGCGGACAGGGTTCCTACGAGCAGTACTTC

j_gene: TRBJ1-1
v_gene: TRBV4-1
d_gene: TRBD1
abundance: -
CDR3aa: CASSTRTGGTEAFF
CDR3nt: TGCGCCAGCAGCACCCGTACAGGGGGCACTGAAGCTTTCTTT

j_gene: TRBJ2-1
v_gene: TRBV9
d_gene: TRBD1
abundance: -
CDR3aa: CASSDPWGTGVYNEQFF
CDR3nt: TGTGCCAGCAGCGACCCGTGGGGGACAGGGGTCTACAATGAGCAGTTCTTC

j_gene: TRBJ2-7
v_gene: TRBV27
d_gene: -
abundance: -
CDR3aa: CASSYLQSTGTYEQYF
CDR3nt: TGTGCCAGCAGCTACCTGCAATCTACAGGGACCTACGAGCAGTACTTC

j_gene: TRBJ2-1
v_gene: TRBV7-9
d_gene: -
abundance: -
CDR3aa: CASSLGLNNEQFF
CDR3nt: TGTGCCAGCAGCCTTGGACTAAACAATGAGCAGTTCTTC

j_gene: TRBJ2-3
v_gene: TRBV7-9
d_gene: -
abundance: -
CDR3aa: CASSLVEGIVDTQYF
CDR3nt: TGTGCCAGCAGCTTAGTGGAGGGGATAGTAGATACGCAGTATTTT

j_gene: TRBJ2-1
v_gene: TRBV28
d_gene: -
abundance: -
CDR3aa: CASSPIQEGLHYNEQFF
CDR3nt: TGTGCCAGCAGCCCGATCCAAGAGGGGCTCCACTACAATGAGCAGTTCTTC

j_gene: TRBJ1-1
v_gene: TRBV9
d_gene: -
abundance: -
CDR3aa: CASSPEGTTNTEAFF
CDR3nt: TGTGCCAGCAGCCCAGAAGGGACAACGAACACTGAAGCTTTCTTT

j_gene: TRBJ2-2
v_gene: TRBV9
d_gene: -
abundance: once
CDR3aa: CASSVGGLRSGELFF
CDR3nt: TGTGCCAGCAGCGTAGGGGGACTTAGGAGCGGGGAGCTGTTTTTT

j_gene: TRBJ1-1
v_gene: TRBV19
d_gene: TRBD1
abundance: -
CDR3aa: CASSMQGANEAFF
CDR3nt: TGTGCCAGTAGTATGCAGGGGGCAAATGAAGCTTTCTTT

j_gene: TRBJ2-1
v_gene: TRBV29-1
d_gene: TRBD1
abundance: -
CDR3aa: CSVEAADRVPNEQFF
CDR3nt: TGCAGCGTTGAAGCCGCCGACAGGGTCCCCAATGAGCAGTTCTTC

j_gene: TRBJ1-2
v_gene: TRBV7-9
d_gene: -
abundance: -
CDR3aa: CASSSSSQATGGGYTF
CDR3nt: TGTGCCAGCAGTTCCTCCTCGCAGGCCACTGGGGGAGGCTACACCTTC

j_gene: TRBJ2-7
v_gene: TRBV7-9
d_gene: -
abundance: -
CDR3aa: CASAPAFGAFSSYEQYF
CDR3nt: TGTGCCAGCGCTCCGGCCTTCGGTGCTTTCAGCTCCTACGAGCAGTACTTC

j_gene: TRBJ2-5
v_gene: TRBV7-9
d_gene: TRBD1
abundance: -
CDR3aa: CASSLARDRWEETQYF
CDR3nt: TGTGCCAGCAGCTTAGCCCGGGACAGGTGGGAAGAGACCCAGTACTTC

j_gene: TRBJ1-5
v_gene: TRBV27
d_gene: TRBD1
abundance: -
CDR3aa: CASSGTGVNQPQHF
CDR3nt: TGTGCCAGCAGTGGGACAGGGGTCAATCAGCCCCAGCATTTT

j_gene: TRBJ2-1
v_gene: TRBV7-6
d_gene: TRBD2
abundance: few
CDR3aa: CASSPGLADEHSYNEQFF
CDR3nt: TGTGCCAGCAGCCCAGGACTAGCGGACGAACACTCCTACAATGAGCAGTTCTTC

j_gene: TRBJ2-1
v_gene: TRBV18
d_gene: TRBD2
abundance: -
CDR3aa: CASSLSGGPGNEQFF
CDR3nt: TGTGCCAGCTCACTCAGCGGGGGCCCCGGCAATGAGCAGTTCTTC

j_gene: TRBJ2-7
v_gene: TRBV13
d_gene: -
abundance: -
CDR3aa: CASSLGGLSYEQYF
CDR3nt: TGTGCCAGCAGCTTAGGGGGTCTTTCCTACGAGCAGTACTTC

j_gene: TRBJ2-2
v_gene: TRBV7-2
d_gene: TRBD2
abundance: -
CDR3aa: CASSPGGEGLAGELFF
CDR3nt: TGTGCCAGCAGCCCGGGAGGGGAGGGCCTCGCCGGGGAGCTGTTTTTT

j_gene: TRBJ1-2
v_gene: TRBV4-2
d_gene: TRBD1
abundance: -
CDR3aa: CASSQEAGTGNGYTF
CDR3nt: TGTGCCAGCAGCCAAGAAGCCGGGACAGGGAATGGCTACACCTTC

j_gene: TRBJ2-6
v_gene: TRBV11-2
d_gene: -
abundance: -
CDR3aa: CASSLGPGTGANVLTF
CDR3nt: TGTGCCAGCAGCTTAGGTCCAGGGACTGGGGCCAACGTCCTGACTTTC

j_gene: TRBJ2-7
v_gene: TRBV5-1
d_gene: -
abundance: -
CDR3aa: CASSLRGFYEQYF
CDR3nt: TGCGCCAGCAGCTTGAGGGGTTTCTACGAGCAGTACTTC

j_gene: TRBJ2-2
v_gene: TRBV6-1
d_gene: -
abundance: -
CDR3aa: CASSEAYIGELFF
CDR3nt: TGTGCCAGCAGTGAAGCTTACATCGGGGAGCTGTTTTTT

j_gene: TRBJ1-4
v_gene: TRBV9
d_gene: -
abundance: -
CDR3aa: CASSVGGDEKLFF
CDR3nt: TGTGCCAGCAGCGTTGGAGGGGATGAAAAACTGTTTTTT

j_gene: TRBJ2-2
v_gene: TRBV28
d_gene: TRBD2
abundance: -
CDR3aa: CASSSYRLADNTGELFF
CDR3nt: TGTGCCAGCAGTTCCTACCGACTAGCGGATAACACCGGGGAGCTGTTTTTT

j_gene: TRBJ2-1
v_gene: TRBV21-1
d_gene: -
abundance: -
CDR3aa: CASSKVVTSDEIVRSYNEQFF
CDR3nt: TGTGCCAGCAGCAAAGTGGTCACTAGCGACGAAATAGTGCGATCCTACAATGAGCAGTTCTTC

j_gene: TRBJ2-2
v_gene: TRBV11-3
d_gene: -
abundance: once
CDR3aa: CASSLTRGQGTGELFF
CDR3nt: TGTGCCAGCAGCTTAACCCGGGGGCAAGGAACCGGGGAGCTGTTTTTT

j_gene: TRBJ2-5
v_gene: TRBV13
d_gene: TRBD2
abundance: -
CDR3aa: CASSLRGSGGETQYF
CDR3nt: TGTGCCAGCAGCTTAAGGGGTTCGGGGGGAGAGACCCAGTACTTC

j_gene: TRBJ2-2
v_gene: TRBV27
d_gene: -
abundance: once
CDR3aa: CASSWGAGELFF
CDR3nt: TGTGCCAGCAGTTGGGGGGCCGGGGAGCTGTTTTTT

j_gene: TRBJ1-1
v_gene: TRBV4-3
d_gene: TRBD1
abundance: -
CDR3aa: CASSPTGQGGGAFF
CDR3nt: TGCGCCAGCAGCCCCACCGGACAGGGGGGGGGAGCTTTCTTT

j_gene: TRBJ2-4
v_gene: TRBV11-2
d_gene: -
abundance: -
CDR3aa: CASSPRQTAKNIQYF
CDR3nt: TGTGCCAGCAGCCCCCGACAGACTGCCAAAAACATTCAGTACTTC

j_gene: TRBJ2-1
v_gene: TRBV7-9
d_gene: -
abundance: once
CDR3aa: CASSLGLIVDDEQFF
CDR3nt: TGTGCCAGCAGCCTAGGACTGATCGTCGACGATGAGCAGTTCTTC

j_gene: TRBJ1-2
v_gene: TRBV6-5
d_gene: -
abundance: -
CDR3aa: CASSYSGEDLGYTF
CDR3nt: TGTGCCAGCAGTTACTCGGGCGAGGATCTGGGCTACACCTTC

j_gene: TRBJ2-1
v_gene: TRBV5-1
d_gene: -
abundance: -
CDR3aa: CASMVAAGYNEQFF
CDR3nt: TGCGCCAGCATGGTAGCCGCGGGGTACAATGAGCAGTTCTTC

j_gene: TRBJ2-1
v_gene: TRBV30
d_gene: -
abundance: -
CDR3aa: CAWSVHFEGEQFF
CDR3nt: TGTGCCTGGAGTGTACACTTCGAAGGTGAGCAGTTCTTC